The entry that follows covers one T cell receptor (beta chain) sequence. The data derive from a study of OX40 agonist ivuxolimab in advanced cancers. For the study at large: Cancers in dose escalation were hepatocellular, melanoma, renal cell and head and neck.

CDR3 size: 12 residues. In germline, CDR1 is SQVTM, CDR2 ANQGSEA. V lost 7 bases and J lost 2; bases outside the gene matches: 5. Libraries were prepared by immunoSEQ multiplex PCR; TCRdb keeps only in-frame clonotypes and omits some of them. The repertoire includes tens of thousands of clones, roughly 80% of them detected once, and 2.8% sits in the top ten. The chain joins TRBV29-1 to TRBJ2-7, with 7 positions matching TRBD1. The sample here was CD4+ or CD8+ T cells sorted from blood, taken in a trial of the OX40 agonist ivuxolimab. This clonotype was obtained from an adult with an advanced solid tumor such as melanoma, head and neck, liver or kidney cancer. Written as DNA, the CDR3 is TGCAGCGCCGGACAGGATACCTACGAGCAGTACTTC. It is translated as CSAGQDTYEQYF.